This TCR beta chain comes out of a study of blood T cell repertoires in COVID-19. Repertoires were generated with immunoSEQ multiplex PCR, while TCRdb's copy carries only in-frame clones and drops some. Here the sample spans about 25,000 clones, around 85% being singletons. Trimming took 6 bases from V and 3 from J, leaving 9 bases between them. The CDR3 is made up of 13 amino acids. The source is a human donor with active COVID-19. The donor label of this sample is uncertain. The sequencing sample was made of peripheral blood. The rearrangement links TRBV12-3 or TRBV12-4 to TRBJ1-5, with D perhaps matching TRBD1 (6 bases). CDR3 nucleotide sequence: TGTGCCAGCAGGAGACAGGACAATCAGCCCCAGCATTTT. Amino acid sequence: CASRRQDNQPQHF.